This T cell receptor (beta chain) was sequenced for a study of CD8 T cells in ankylosing spondylitis. Findings of the study overall: Researchers reportedly found disease-linked clones significantly enriched in matched ankylosing spondylitis synovial fluid. Ankylosing spondylitis blood appeared to be characterized by a TCR beta motif of several highly homologous variants. Disease-linked clones, CD8+, were relatively rare in peripheral blood. In synovial fluid and blood from reactive arthritis, some motif variants were previously reported.

The junction had 16 bases not matched to a gene; V was cut back by 3 bases and J by 10 bases. There are 17 residues in the CDR3. CDR1 SEHNR and CDR2 FQNEAQ come from the germline V gene (reference sequence). This clonotype was seen a few times. Antigen unknown. A quantitative 5'-RACE method, one with molecular barcodes, was used to make TCR beta libraries. TCRdb ran MiXCR on the 5' RACE reads and lists one entry per CDR3 protein. The sample contains a few hundred thousand distinct CDR3 sequences, 20% to 25% of which appear only once. The rearrangement uses TRBV7-9 and TRBJ2-1; TRBD2 matches at 9 bases. Material for sequencing was blood, either unsorted or a sorted T cell fraction (not recorded which). The origin of this receptor is a male donor with ankylosing spondylitis. CDR3 amino acids: CASSFISGSLPGEEQFF. The CDR3 region has the DNA TGTGCCAGCAGCTTTATTAGCGGGAGTCTGCCCGGAGAGGAGCAGTTCTTC.